One and the same sample provided the 8 T cell receptor beta chains below, sequenced in a study of ipilimumab plus nivolumab after autologous stem cell transplantation. TCRdb's copy holds only in-frame clones and misses some; the assay was immunoSEQ multiplex PCR. The table lists approximately 17,000 clones, about three quarters of them singletons. Source: PBMCs, taken in a trial of ipilimumab plus nivolumab as post-transplant consolidation. The receptors originated from a male donor with diffuse large B-cell lymphoma.

This chain uses TRBV7-8 with TRBJ2-7; TRBD2 aligns across 14 bases. Germline V gives CDR1 SGHVS, CDR2 FQNEAQ. The J segment lost 6 bases and the V segment lost 3 bases, leaving 4 bases of the junction unmatched. This CDR3 contains 15 residues. The CDR3, as DNA: TGTGCCAGCAGCTTCGGGACTAGCGGGGGAGGCGAGCAGTACTTC. This sequence encodes CASSFGTSGGGEQYF. Together with reference TRBV7-8 and TRBJ2-7, the CDR3 gives the full variable domain: GAGVSQSPRYKVAKRGQDVALRCDPISGHVSLFWYQQALGQGPEFLTYFQNEAQLDKSGLPSDRFFAERPEGSVSTLKIQRTQQEDSAVYLCASSFGTSGGGEQYFGPGTRLTVT.

In this sample, this clone turned up once. Other DNA sequences of this sample code for an identical CDR3. The chain carries TRBV28 and TRBJ2-7, with D unclear. The V and J ends lost 5 bases and 2 bases respectively, with 4 bases between them. Per germline, CDR1 MDHEN and CDR2 SYDVKM. The CDR3 loop spans 11 amino acids. For the CDR3, the DNA is TGTGCCAGCAGTACAACCTACGAGCAGTACTTC. Translated: CASSTTYEQYF.

There are a few counts of this clone. The rearrangement links TRBV29-1 to TRBJ2-7; 8 bases agree with TRBD2. J lost 2 bases, V lost 4 bases, and 10 bases had no gene match. CDR3 length equals 15 residues. The germline V gene encodes CDR1 SQVTM and CDR2 ANQGSEA. The CDR3 region has the DNA TGCAGCGTTGGACCCCAGAGCGGGGGAACCTACGAGCAGTACTTC. It yields the protein CSVGPQSGGTYEQYF.

The chain employs TRBV10-3 and TRBJ2-3; D perhaps matches TRBD2 (5 bases). The CDR3 covers 15 residues. From germline, CDR1 is ENHRY and CDR2 SYGVKD. The V and J ends lost 5 bases and 4 bases respectively, with 16 bases between them. The CDR3 DNA sequence: TGTGCCATCAGTTCTCCCGGTGAGGGCCCAGATACGCAGTATTTT. This gives the protein CAISSPGEGPDTQYF.

CDR3 sequence: CAWSDPGAGDNQPQHF. The CDR3 coding sequence is TGTGCCTGGAGTGACCCAGGGGCCGGAGACAATCAGCCCCAGCATTTT. The gene calls are TRBV30 and TRBJ1-5; the D gene is possibly TRBD1 (6 bases). Trimming pared 1 base from V and 3 bases from J, leaving 16 bases between. This CDR3 contains 16 residues. Germline values: CDR1 GTSNPN, CDR2 SVGIG (reference sequence).

V gene TRBV19 combines with J gene TRBJ1-3; D call uncertain. CDR1 and CDR2 (germline): LNHDA, SQIVND (reference sequence). The CDR3 is 15 residues long. The ends were cut back, 1 base at V and 0 bases at J, with 7 bases in the middle. The CDR3 here is CASSIGQSSGNTIYF. DNA for the CDR3: TGTGCCAGTAGTATAGGGCAGAGCTCTGGAAACACCATATATTTT.

This chain uses TRBV5-4 with TRBJ2-7; 10 nucleotides line up with TRBD2. The CDR3 spans 16 residues. Trimming took 5 bases from V and 4 from J; bases not matched to a gene: 12. CDR1 and CDR2 (germline): SGHNT, YYREEE (reference sequence). CDR3 protein: CASSPNPGLAHYEQYF. CDR3 coding DNA: TGTGCCAGCAGTCCTAATCCGGGACTAGCGCATTACGAGCAGTACTTC.

The chain employs TRBV15 and TRBJ1-4; D perhaps matches TRBD1 (5 bases). CDR3 length: 17 residues. Trimming removed 4 bases at V and 0 bases at J, with 15 bases between. Germline lookup yields CDR1 LNHNV and CDR2 YYDKDF (reference sequence). As DNA, the CDR3 is TGTGCCACCAGCATCCCCGGGACTCTATCAACTAATGAAAAACTGTTTTTT. Protein sequence: CATSIPGTLSTNEKLFF.